Following are 10 T cell receptor beta chains from one sample sequenced in a study of cytomegalovirus exposure and HLA in healthy donors. It was with 60 Vbeta and 13 Jbeta primers that the PCR ran. The table came from immunoSEQ multiplex PCR; TCRdb's copy has only in-frame clones and leaves some out. The data hold 55,000 to 80,000 clones, with roughly four fifths observed a single time. The sequencing input was PBMCs. Receptor source: a man between 18 and 35 years old in good health and CMV-seronegative.

The rearrangement uses TRBV9 and TRBJ1-5, with 12 bases identical to TRBD1. The CDR3 loop spans 16 amino acids. After removal of 3 bases from V and 3 bases from J, the junction contained 4 bases not matched to a gene. Germline V gives CDR1 SGDLS, CDR2 YYNGEE. CDR3 DNA sequence: TGTGCCAGCAGCGGTGGGACAGGGGGCGTCAATCAGCCCCAGCATTTT. This codes for CASSGGTGGVNQPQHF.

The rearrangement uses TRBV5-1 and TRBJ2-2; TRBD1 is a possible D gene (6 bases). The CDR3 has 14 residues. Germline V gene data show CDR1 as SGHRS and CDR2 as YFSETQ. Trimming removed 1 base at V and 4 bases at J, with 8 bases between. CDR3 loop: CASSLLGGTGELFF. CDR3 nucleotide sequence: TGCGCCAGCAGCTTGTTAGGGGGCACCGGGGAGCTGTTTTTT.

The J gene is TRBJ2-1, the V gene TRBV6-4; the D is unclear. This CDR3 has 15 residues. Germline CDR1 is MRHNA and CDR2 is SNTAGT. The V gene lost 5 bases and the J gene lost 0 bases, with 11 bases spanning the gap. In DNA form, the CDR3 reads TGTGCCAGCAGTAATCTAGAGAGCTCCTACAATGAGCAGTTCTTC. Translation gives CASSNLESSYNEQFF.

V usage is TRBV9 and J usage is TRBJ2-2, with 7 bases fitting TRBD2. The CDR3 is 14 amino acids. Per the germline V gene, CDR1 is SGDLS and CDR2 is YYNGEE. V was pared by 3 bases and J by 6 bases, with 5 bases of the junction left unmatched. CDR3 in amino acids: CASSGPLAPGELFF. The DNA for the CDR3 is TGTGCCAGCAGCGGACCACTAGCGCCCGGGGAGCTGTTTTTT.

V is TRBV4-2 and J is TRBJ2-7; TRBD2 is a possible D gene (6 bases). Germline CDR1 LGHNA, CDR2 YNFKEQ. The CDR3 is 16 residues long. V gave up 0 bases and J gave up 7 bases, with 19 bases separating them. The CDR3 sequence is CASSQEPPAAGEEQYF. In DNA, the CDR3 is TGTGCCAGCAGCCAAGAGCCCCCAGCAGCGGGTGAAGAGCAGTACTTC.

The genes are TRBV5-1 and TRBJ1-4; no firm D call. There are 14 residues in the CDR3. Trimming cost V 4 bases and J 5 bases, with 12 bases left between them. Germline CDR1 reads SGHRS; CDR2 reads YFSETQ. The DNA of the CDR3 is TGCGCCAGCAGCCCCCCGGGGAGGAATGAAAAACTGTTTTTT. Its protein is CASSPPGRNEKLFF.

The chain carries TRBV28 and TRBJ1-2, with 8 nucleotides matching TRBD1. Per the germline V gene, CDR1 is MDHEN and CDR2 is SYDVKM. Trimming took 4 bases from V and 4 from J; bases not matched to a gene: 8. The CDR3 is made up of 15 amino acids. CDR3 sequence: CASSSRTGRLYGYTF. In DNA form, the CDR3 reads TGTGCCAGCAGTTCTCGGACAGGGAGACTCTATGGCTACACCTTC.

This clone was found a few times. This sequence joins TRBV28 and TRBJ1-5, with D uncertain. Germline V gene data show CDR1 as MDHEN and CDR2 as SYDVKM. V lost 4 bases and J 2 bases, leaving 12 bases between the germline ends. The CDR3 is made up of 15 amino acids. The CDR3 loop is CASSSSSPGNQPQHF. The CDR3 nucleotides are TGTGCCAGCAGTTCCTCGAGCCCGGGCAATCAGCCCCAGCATTTT. The complete variable domain, with remaining parts taken from reference TRBV28 and TRBJ1-5, reads DVKVTQSSRYLVKRTGEKVFLECVQDMDHENMFWYRQDPGLGLRLIYFSYDVKMKEKGDIPEGYSVSREKKERFSLILESASTNQTSMYLCASSSSSPGNQPQHFGDGTRLSIL.

This clone was counted only a few times. The V call is TRBV6-1, the J call TRBJ2-3; possibly TRBD1 for D (6 bases). The ends were cut back, 4 bases at V and 4 bases at J, with 18 bases in the middle. The CDR3 is 16 residues long. Germline CDR1 MNHNS, CDR2 SASEGT. The CDR3 region is CASSATGPPSPDTQYF. The DNA of the CDR3 is TGTGCCAGCAGTGCGACAGGACCCCCCTCACCAGATACGCAGTATTTT.

The CDR3 nucleotides read TGTGCCAGCTCACAGAGACTAGCGGGGCGTTACAATGAGCAGTTCTTC. Translated, it gives CASSQRLAGRYNEQFF. The chain recombines TRBV18 with TRBJ2-1, with 11 nucleotides matching TRBD2. CDR3 length: 16 amino acids. V dropped 4 bases and J dropped 4; count of bases not matched to a gene: 6. Germline CDR1 and CDR2: KGHSH and LQKENI.